A selection of T cell receptor beta chains follows, all from one sample in a study of cytomegalovirus exposure and HLA in healthy donors. Only in-frame clones appear in the TCRdb table, and some are missing; sequencing was by immunoSEQ multiplex PCR. The sample lists about 120,000 clones; over 70% were seen once. Sequencing input: PBMCs. Receptor source: a woman aged 18 to 35 in good health and CMV-seronegative. CDR3s include the opening cysteine and the closing phenylalanine or tryptophan. The D gene is left open where the match is weak. Size tells how often a clone was seen (once, few, many) or the class of an expanded clone, and some rows leave it out.

j_call: TRBJ2-2; v_call: TRBV4-1; clone_size: once; d_call: NA; cdr3_length: 14; cdr3_nt: TGCGCCAGCAGCCGGATCGGGACTCCCGGGGAGCTGTTTTTT; cdr3_aa: CASSRIGTPGELFF
j_call: TRBJ2-5; v_call: TRBV15; clone_size: NA; d_call: NA; cdr3_length: 13; cdr3_nt: TGTGCCACCAGCAGAGACGGTGGGGCGACCCAGTACTTC; cdr3_aa: CATSRDGGATQYF
j_call: TRBJ1-5; v_call: TRBV7-2; clone_size: few; d_call: NA; cdr3_length: 15; cdr3_nt: TGTGCCAGCAGCTTAGGTTTCAGCGAGACTCAGCCCCAGCATTTT; cdr3_aa: CASSLGFSETQPQHF
j_call: TRBJ2-1; v_call: TRBV10-1; clone_size: once; d_call: NA; cdr3_length: 14; cdr3_nt: TGCGCCAGCAGTAGAGATATCTCCTACAATGAGCAGTTCTTC; cdr3_aa: CASSRDISYNEQFF
j_call: TRBJ1-2; v_call: TRBV6-5; clone_size: NA; d_call: NA; cdr3_length: 14; cdr3_nt: TGTGCCAGCAGTTACGGGCAGTTGTCCTATGGCTACACCTTC; cdr3_aa: CASSYGQLSYGYTF
j_call: TRBJ1-1; v_call: TRBV30; clone_size: NA; d_call: TRBD1; cdr3_length: 11; cdr3_nt: TGTGCCCGGGACAGGAACACTGAGGCTTTCTTT; cdr3_aa: CARDRNTEAFF
j_call: TRBJ1-3; v_call: TRBV5-1; clone_size: NA; d_call: TRBD1; cdr3_length: 16; cdr3_nt: TGCGCCAGCAGCTGGACGCCGGGACAGGGGGGTGACACCATATATTTT; cdr3_aa: CASSWTPGQGGDTIYF
j_call: TRBJ2-7; v_call: TRBV11-3; clone_size: NA; d_call: TRBD2; cdr3_length: 12; cdr3_nt: TGTGCCAGCAGCTTAGAGGGGGGGAAGCAGTACTTC; cdr3_aa: CASSLEGGKQYF
j_call: TRBJ1-5; v_call: TRBV7-2; clone_size: NA; d_call: NA; cdr3_length: 13; cdr3_nt: TGTGCCAGCAGCTTAGGGGCGAGTCAGCCCCAGCATTTT; cdr3_aa: CASSLGASQPQHF
j_call: TRBJ1-2; v_call: TRBV4-1; clone_size: NA; d_call: NA; cdr3_length: 15; cdr3_nt: TGCGCCAGCAGCCAAGTGGTCAGGGGCAACTATGGCTACACCTTC; cdr3_aa: CASSQVVRGNYGYTF
j_call: TRBJ2-3; v_call: TRBV7-9; clone_size: NA; d_call: NA; cdr3_length: 18; cdr3_nt: TGTGCCAGCAGCTTAGGGGGGCTGGTACTTGCCCACACAGATACGCAGTATTTT; cdr3_aa: CASSLGGLVLAHTDTQYF
j_call: TRBJ2-5; v_call: TRBV5-1; clone_size: NA; d_call: TRBD2; cdr3_length: 15; cdr3_nt: TGCGCCAGCAGCTTAACGGGGGGGCGGGAAGAGACCCAGTACTTC; cdr3_aa: CASSLTGGREETQYF
j_call: TRBJ1-5; v_call: TRBV6-5; clone_size: NA; d_call: TRBD1; cdr3_length: 15; cdr3_nt: TGTGCCAGCAGACCGAGGGGACAGGGGGATCAGCCCCAGCATTTT; cdr3_aa: CASRPRGQGDQPQHF
j_call: TRBJ2-2; v_call: TRBV4-1; clone_size: NA; d_call: NA; cdr3_length: 14; cdr3_nt: TGCGCCAGCAGCCATCCCCTGCGGACCGGGGAGCTGTTTTTT; cdr3_aa: CASSHPLRTGELFF
j_call: TRBJ2-1; v_call: TRBV5-1; clone_size: NA; d_call: TRBD1; cdr3_length: 14; cdr3_nt: TGCGCCAGCAGCTTGAGGGCGACAGGGGATGAGCAGTTCTTC; cdr3_aa: CASSLRATGDEQFF
j_call: TRBJ1-4; v_call: TRBV7-9; clone_size: NA; d_call: NA; cdr3_length: 17; cdr3_nt: TGTGCCAGCAGCCCTTGGGGACACCCTGCAACTAATGAAAAACTGTTTTTT; cdr3_aa: CASSPWGHPATNEKLFF
j_call: TRBJ1-2; v_call: TRBV5-1; clone_size: NA; d_call: NA; cdr3_length: 16; cdr3_nt: TGCGCCAGCAGCCGAACGACAGGCCCGGCTAACTATGGCTACACCTTC; cdr3_aa: CASSRTTGPANYGYTF
j_call: TRBJ2-6; v_call: TRBV7-9; clone_size: NA; d_call: NA; cdr3_length: 18; cdr3_nt: TGTGCCAGCAGCTTTCTACTATCCTCTCCGGGTGGGGCCAACGTCCTGACTTTC; cdr3_aa: CASSFLLSSPGGANVLTF
j_call: TRBJ1-4; v_call: TRBV7-9; clone_size: once; d_call: NA; cdr3_length: 12; cdr3_nt: TGTGCCAGTTTGGGAGTAGGTGAAAAACTGTTTTTT; cdr3_aa: CASLGVGEKLFF
j_call: TRBJ2-1; v_call: TRBV5-1; clone_size: NA; d_call: NA; cdr3_length: 15; cdr3_nt: TGCGCCAGCAGCTTCGACTTGGCCTCCGACAATGAGCAGTTCTTC; cdr3_aa: CASSFDLASDNEQFF
j_call: TRBJ1-1; v_call: TRBV18; clone_size: NA; d_call: NA; cdr3_length: 15; cdr3_nt: TGTGCCAGCTCCCCGCCACAGGGATCGAGGACTGAAGCTTTCTTT; cdr3_aa: CASSPPQGSRTEAFF
j_call: TRBJ2-7; v_call: TRBV6-6; clone_size: NA; d_call: TRBD1; cdr3_length: 16; cdr3_nt: TGTGCCAGCAGTTACCCACCGGGACAGGGAGCCTACGAGCAGTACTTC; cdr3_aa: CASSYPPGQGAYEQYF
j_call: TRBJ1-1; v_call: TRBV4-3; clone_size: NA; d_call: NA; cdr3_length: 14; cdr3_nt: TGCGCCAGCAGCCAAGAGGGAGCGAATACTGAAGCTTTCTTT; cdr3_aa: CASSQEGANTEAFF
j_call: TRBJ2-7; v_call: TRBV27; clone_size: few; d_call: TRBD1; cdr3_length: 15; cdr3_nt: TGTGCCAGCAGATCGCCTAGGGGACAGCCCTACGAGCAGTACTTC; cdr3_aa: CASRSPRGQPYEQYF
j_call: TRBJ2-1; v_call: TRBV10-3; clone_size: once; d_call: TRBD2; cdr3_length: 15; cdr3_nt: TGTGCCATCAGCCCGAGCGGGAGGTCATACAATGAGCAGTTCTTC; cdr3_aa: CAISPSGRSYNEQFF
j_call: TRBJ2-3; v_call: TRBV19; clone_size: NA; d_call: TRBD1; cdr3_length: 15; cdr3_nt: TGTGCCAGTAGTAGGACAGGGGGCTTTTTGGATACGCAGTATTTT; cdr3_aa: CASSRTGGFLDTQYF
j_call: TRBJ2-3; v_call: TRBV6-4; clone_size: NA; d_call: TRBD2; cdr3_length: 14; cdr3_nt: TGTGCCAGCAGTGACTCCGGGACTAGCGGGAGAGTCGATTTT; cdr3_aa: CASSDSGTSGRVDF
j_call: TRBJ2-5; v_call: TRBV11-2; clone_size: NA; d_call: NA; cdr3_length: 14; cdr3_nt: TGTGCCAGCAGCTTAACCCGAATGAGAGAGACCCAGTACTTC; cdr3_aa: CASSLTRMRETQYF
j_call: TRBJ2-1; v_call: TRBV7-2; clone_size: NA; d_call: NA; cdr3_length: 13; cdr3_nt: TGTGCCAAGGGACTGGGCGACTACAATGAGCAGTTCTTC; cdr3_aa: CAKGLGDYNEQFF
j_call: TRBJ2-1; v_call: TRBV4-1; clone_size: NA; d_call: NA; cdr3_length: 13; cdr3_nt: TGCGCCAGCAGCCAAGGCAGGGACAATGAGCAGTTCTTC; cdr3_aa: CASSQGRDNEQFF
j_call: TRBJ1-1; v_call: TRBV10-3; clone_size: NA; d_call: NA; cdr3_length: 13; cdr3_nt: TGTGCCATCAGTGTATCCACTGACACTGAAGCTTTCTTT; cdr3_aa: CAISVSTDTEAFF
j_call: TRBJ1-2; v_call: TRBV29-1; clone_size: NA; d_call: NA; cdr3_length: 12; cdr3_nt: TGCAGCGTTGAGGGGCAGGGATCTGGCTACACCTTC; cdr3_aa: CSVEGQGSGYTF
j_call: TRBJ2-7; v_call: TRBV30; clone_size: NA; d_call: NA; cdr3_length: 12; cdr3_nt: TGTGCCTGGAGTGTACTGTCCTACGAGCAGTACTTC; cdr3_aa: CAWSVLSYEQYF
j_call: TRBJ2-7; v_call: TRBV30; clone_size: NA; d_call: TRBD1; cdr3_length: 14; cdr3_nt: TGTGCCTGGGCGCACGGGACAGGGGACTACGAGCAGTACTTC; cdr3_aa: CAWAHGTGDYEQYF
j_call: TRBJ1-6; v_call: TRBV30; clone_size: NA; d_call: TRBD1; cdr3_length: 17; cdr3_nt: TGTGCCTGGAGTGAAGGGGACAGGGGGCCGTTTAATTCACCCCTCCACTTT; cdr3_aa: CAWSEGDRGPFNSPLHF
j_call: TRBJ1-1; v_call: TRBV27; clone_size: NA; d_call: TRBD1; cdr3_length: 17; cdr3_nt: TGTGCCAGCAGAATTAGGACAGGGCGGCCGGGGAACACTGAAGCTTTCTTT; cdr3_aa: CASRIRTGRPGNTEAFF
j_call: TRBJ2-4; v_call: TRBV4-1; clone_size: once; d_call: TRBD1; cdr3_length: 17; cdr3_nt: TGCGCCAGCAGCCAAGGAACAGGGGGTCAGGCCAAAAACATTCAGTACTTC; cdr3_aa: CASSQGTGGQAKNIQYF
j_call: TRBJ1-1; v_call: TRBV19; clone_size: NA; d_call: NA; cdr3_length: 12; cdr3_nt: TGTGCCAGCTTTGGGCAGAGGGCTGAAGCTTTCTTT; cdr3_aa: CASFGQRAEAFF
j_call: TRBJ2-3; v_call: TRBV2; clone_size: NA; d_call: NA; cdr3_length: 13; cdr3_nt: TGTGCCAGCAGGACTAGTTCTACAGATACGCAGTATTTT; cdr3_aa: CASRTSSTDTQYF
j_call: TRBJ2-5; v_call: TRBV5-1; clone_size: few; d_call: TRBD2; cdr3_length: 16; cdr3_nt: TGCGCCAGCAGCTGGGGCGGGGGAGCAATCGGGTGGACCCAGTACTTC; cdr3_aa: CASSWGGGAIGWTQYF
j_call: TRBJ2-6; v_call: TRBV4-3; clone_size: NA; d_call: NA; cdr3_length: 16; cdr3_nt: TGCGCCAGCAGCCAAGACTTTTCCTCTGGGGCCAACGTCCTGACTTTC; cdr3_aa: CASSQDFSSGANVLTF
j_call: TRBJ1-2; v_call: TRBV7-9; clone_size: NA; d_call: TRBD1; cdr3_length: 15; cdr3_nt: TGTGCCAGCAGCGGATGGACAGGGGGCGGCTATGGCTACACCTTC; cdr3_aa: CASSGWTGGGYGYTF
j_call: TRBJ2-5; v_call: TRBV7-9; clone_size: NA; d_call: NA; cdr3_length: 15; cdr3_nt: TGTGCCAGCAGCCCCCCACGGGAGCTGTCAGAGACCCAGTACTTC; cdr3_aa: CASSPPRELSETQYF
j_call: TRBJ2-5; v_call: TRBV14; clone_size: few; d_call: NA; cdr3_length: 14; cdr3_nt: TGTGCCAGCAGCCAATACCTAGGGGGAGAGACCCAGTACTTC; cdr3_aa: CASSQYLGGETQYF
j_call: TRBJ2-3; v_call: TRBV11-2; clone_size: NA; d_call: NA; cdr3_length: 15; cdr3_nt: TGTGCCAGCAGCTTTGGACACTCGATCACAGATACGCAGTATTTT; cdr3_aa: CASSFGHSITDTQYF
j_call: TRBJ2-7; v_call: TRBV2; clone_size: NA; d_call: TRBD1; cdr3_length: 13; cdr3_nt: TGTGCCAGCAGTGGACAGGGGAAGTCCGAGCAGTACTTC; cdr3_aa: CASSGQGKSEQYF
j_call: TRBJ1-1; v_call: TRBV4-1; clone_size: NA; d_call: TRBD1; cdr3_length: 15; cdr3_nt: TGCGCCAGCAGCCAAGTCCAGGGGGCGGGCACTGAAGCTTTCTTT; cdr3_aa: CASSQVQGAGTEAFF
j_call: TRBJ2-7; v_call: TRBV4-1; clone_size: NA; d_call: TRBD2; cdr3_length: 13; cdr3_nt: TGCGCCAGTGGGACTAGCGTTTCCTACGAGCAGTACTTC; cdr3_aa: CASGTSVSYEQYF
j_call: TRBJ2-3; v_call: TRBV13; clone_size: once; d_call: NA; cdr3_length: 17; cdr3_nt: TGTGCCAGCAGCTTATTTCGAGGGGGTCGGGACACAGATACGCAGTATTTT; cdr3_aa: CASSLFRGGRDTDTQYF
j_call: TRBJ2-4; v_call: TRBV6-1; clone_size: NA; d_call: TRBD1; cdr3_length: 16; cdr3_nt: TGTGCCAGCAGTGAAGCCCCCGGGACAGGGAAAAACATTCAGTACTTC; cdr3_aa: CASSEAPGTGKNIQYF
j_call: TRBJ2-5; v_call: TRBV2; clone_size: NA; d_call: TRBD2; cdr3_length: 16; cdr3_nt: TGTGCCAGCAGCGAACCCAGCGGGAGGGCGCGGGAGACCCAGTACTTC; cdr3_aa: CASSEPSGRARETQYF
j_call: TRBJ2-6; v_call: TRBV27; clone_size: NA; d_call: TRBD1; cdr3_length: 19; cdr3_nt: TGTGCCAGCAGTAACCCCTCGGGACAGGGGGCCTCTGGGGCCAACGTCCTGACTTTC; cdr3_aa: CASSNPSGQGASGANVLTF